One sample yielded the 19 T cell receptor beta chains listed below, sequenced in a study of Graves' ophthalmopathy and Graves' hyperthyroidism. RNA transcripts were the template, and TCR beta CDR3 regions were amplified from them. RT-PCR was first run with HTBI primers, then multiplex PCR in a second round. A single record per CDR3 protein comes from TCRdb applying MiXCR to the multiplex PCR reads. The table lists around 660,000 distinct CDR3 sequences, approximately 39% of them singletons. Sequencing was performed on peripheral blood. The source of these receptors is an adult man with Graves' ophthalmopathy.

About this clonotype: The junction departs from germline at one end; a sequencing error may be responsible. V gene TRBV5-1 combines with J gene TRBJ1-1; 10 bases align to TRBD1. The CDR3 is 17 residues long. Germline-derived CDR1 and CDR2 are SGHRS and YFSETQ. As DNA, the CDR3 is TGCGCCGGCAGCTTGTCCGACAGGGGGCAAGTCTATCTTGAAGCTTTCTTT. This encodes CAGSLSDRGQVYLEAFF.

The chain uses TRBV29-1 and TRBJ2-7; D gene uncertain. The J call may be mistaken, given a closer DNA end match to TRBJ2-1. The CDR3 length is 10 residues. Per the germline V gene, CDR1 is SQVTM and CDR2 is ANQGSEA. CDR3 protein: CSVRVNEQFF. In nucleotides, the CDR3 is TGCAGCGTTAGGGTGAATGAGCAGTTCTTC.

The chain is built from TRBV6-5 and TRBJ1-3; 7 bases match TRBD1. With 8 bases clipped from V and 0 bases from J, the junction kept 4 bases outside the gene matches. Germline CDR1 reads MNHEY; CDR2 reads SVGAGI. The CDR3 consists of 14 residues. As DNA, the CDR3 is TGTGCCAGCGGAGACAGGGACTCTGGAAACACCATATATTTT. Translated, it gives CASGDRDSGNTIYF.

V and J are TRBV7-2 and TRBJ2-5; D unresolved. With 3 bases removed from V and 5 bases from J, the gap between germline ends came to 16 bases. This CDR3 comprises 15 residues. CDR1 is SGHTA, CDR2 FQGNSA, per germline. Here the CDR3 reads CASSFDFSTGETQYF. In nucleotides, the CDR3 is TGTGCCAGCAGCTTCGACTTTAGCACCGGGGAGACCCAGTACTTC.

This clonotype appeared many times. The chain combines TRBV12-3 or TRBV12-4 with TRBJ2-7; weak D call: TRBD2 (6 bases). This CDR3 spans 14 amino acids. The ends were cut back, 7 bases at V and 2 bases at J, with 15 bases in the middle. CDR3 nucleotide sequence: TGTGCCAGCACCAATATGGAGGGTACCTACGAGCAGTACTTC. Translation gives CASTNMEGTYEQYF.

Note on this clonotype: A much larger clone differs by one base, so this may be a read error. In nucleotides, the CDR3 is TGCGGTGCTGGGGGGACAAATGGCTACACCTTC. Protein: CGAGGTNGYTF. The genes are TRBV20-1 and TRBJ1-2; D is possibly TRBD1 (6 bases). The CDR3 contains 11 residues. Germline V gene lookup returns CDR1 DFQATT and CDR2 SNEGSKA (reference sequence).

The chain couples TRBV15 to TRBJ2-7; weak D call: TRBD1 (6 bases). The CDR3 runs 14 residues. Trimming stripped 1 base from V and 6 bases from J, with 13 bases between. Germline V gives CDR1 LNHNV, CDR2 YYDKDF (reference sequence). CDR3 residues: CATSRVGGLGEQYF. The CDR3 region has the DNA TGTGCCACCAGCAGAGTAGGGGGATTGGGCGAGCAGTACTTC.

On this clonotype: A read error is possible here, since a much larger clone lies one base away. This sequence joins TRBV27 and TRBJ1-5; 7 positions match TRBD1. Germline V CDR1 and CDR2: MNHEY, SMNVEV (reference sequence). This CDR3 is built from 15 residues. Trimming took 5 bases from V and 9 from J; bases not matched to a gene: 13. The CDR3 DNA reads TGTGCCAGCAGTGAACGGACAGGCCCCCATCGGCCCCAGCATTTT. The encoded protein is CASSERTGPHRPQHF.

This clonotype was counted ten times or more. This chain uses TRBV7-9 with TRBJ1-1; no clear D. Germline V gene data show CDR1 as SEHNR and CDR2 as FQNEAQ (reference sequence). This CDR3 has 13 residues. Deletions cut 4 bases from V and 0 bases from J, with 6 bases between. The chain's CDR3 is CASSYVMNTEAFF. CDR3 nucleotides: TGTGCCAGCAGCTACGTCATGAACACTGAAGCTTTCTTT.

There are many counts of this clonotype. The CDR3 region has the DNA TGTGCCAGTAGTCCGGGACATAGCAATCAGCCCCAGCATTTT. This sequence encodes CASSPGHSNQPQHF. This chain connects TRBV19 to TRBJ1-5, with a tentative D call TRBD1 (6 bases). This CDR3 spans 14 amino acids. Germline V CDR1 and CDR2: LNHDA, SQIVND (reference sequence). V lost 5 bases, J lost 0 bases, and 8 bases lay in between.

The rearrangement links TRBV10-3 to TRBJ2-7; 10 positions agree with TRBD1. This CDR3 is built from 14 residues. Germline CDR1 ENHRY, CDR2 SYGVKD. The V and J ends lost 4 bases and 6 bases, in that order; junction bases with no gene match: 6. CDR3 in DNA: TGTGCCATCAGTGTTGACAGGGGGCTTCGCGAGCAGTACTTC. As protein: CAISVDRGLREQYF.

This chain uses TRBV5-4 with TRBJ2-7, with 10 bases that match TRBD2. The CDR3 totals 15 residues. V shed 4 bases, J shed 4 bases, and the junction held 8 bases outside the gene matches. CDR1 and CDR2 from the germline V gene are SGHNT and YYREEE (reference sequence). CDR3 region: CASSQKAGGPYEQYF. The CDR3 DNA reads TGTGCCAGCAGCCAAAAAGCGGGAGGGCCATACGAGCAGTACTTC.

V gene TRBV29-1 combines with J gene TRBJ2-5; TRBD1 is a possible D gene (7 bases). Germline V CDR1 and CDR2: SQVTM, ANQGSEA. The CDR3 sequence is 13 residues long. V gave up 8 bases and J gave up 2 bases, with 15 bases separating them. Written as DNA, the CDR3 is TGCAGCCAAGTGGCAGGGGGGCAAGAGACCCAGTACTTC. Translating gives CSQVAGGQETQYF.

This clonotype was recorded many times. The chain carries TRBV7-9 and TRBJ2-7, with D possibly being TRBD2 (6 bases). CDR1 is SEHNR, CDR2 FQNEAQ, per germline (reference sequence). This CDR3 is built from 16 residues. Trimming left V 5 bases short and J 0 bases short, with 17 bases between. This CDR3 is CASSGPGREPSYEQYF. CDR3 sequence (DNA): TGTGCCAGCAGCGGCCCCGGGCGGGAACCCTCCTACGAGCAGTACTTC.

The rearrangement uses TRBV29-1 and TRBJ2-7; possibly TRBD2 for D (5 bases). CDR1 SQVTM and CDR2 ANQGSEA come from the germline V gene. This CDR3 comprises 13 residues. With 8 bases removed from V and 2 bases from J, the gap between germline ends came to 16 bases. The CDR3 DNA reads TGCAGCTTGGGATTCGGGGATACCTACGAGCAGTACTTC. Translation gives CSLGFGDTYEQYF.

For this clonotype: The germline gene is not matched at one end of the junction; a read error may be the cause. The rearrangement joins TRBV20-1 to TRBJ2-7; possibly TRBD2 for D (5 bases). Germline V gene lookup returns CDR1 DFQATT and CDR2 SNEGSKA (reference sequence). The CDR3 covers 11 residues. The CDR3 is CSAVRTGELYF. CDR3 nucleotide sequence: TGCAGTGCCGTCCGGACCGGGGAGCTGTACTTC.

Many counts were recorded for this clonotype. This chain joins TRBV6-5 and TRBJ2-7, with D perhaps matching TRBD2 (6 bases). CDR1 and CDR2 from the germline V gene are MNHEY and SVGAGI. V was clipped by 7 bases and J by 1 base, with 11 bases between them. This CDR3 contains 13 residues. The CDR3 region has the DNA TGTGCCAGCATCGGGACTGGTTCCTACGAGCAGTACTTC. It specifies CASIGTGSYEQYF.

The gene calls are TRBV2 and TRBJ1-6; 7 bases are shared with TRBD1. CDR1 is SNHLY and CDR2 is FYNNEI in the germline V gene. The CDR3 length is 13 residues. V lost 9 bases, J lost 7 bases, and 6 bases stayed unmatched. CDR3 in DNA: TGTGCCAGTGAACAGGGGCCGAATTCACCCCTCCACTTT. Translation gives CASEQGPNSPLHF. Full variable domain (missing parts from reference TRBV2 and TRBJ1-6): EPEVTQTPSHQVTQMGQEVILRCVPISNHLYFYWYRQILGQKVEFLVSFYNNEISEKSEIFDDQFSVERPDGSNFTLKIRSTKLEDSAMYFCASEQGPNSPLHFGNGTRLTVT.

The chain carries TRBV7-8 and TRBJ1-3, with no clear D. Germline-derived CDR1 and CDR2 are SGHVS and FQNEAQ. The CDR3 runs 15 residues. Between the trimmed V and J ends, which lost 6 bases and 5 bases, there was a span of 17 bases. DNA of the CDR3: TGTGCCAGCAGTTACGCCGGGGTGAATCGAAACACCATATATTTT. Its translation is CASSYAGVNRNTIYF.